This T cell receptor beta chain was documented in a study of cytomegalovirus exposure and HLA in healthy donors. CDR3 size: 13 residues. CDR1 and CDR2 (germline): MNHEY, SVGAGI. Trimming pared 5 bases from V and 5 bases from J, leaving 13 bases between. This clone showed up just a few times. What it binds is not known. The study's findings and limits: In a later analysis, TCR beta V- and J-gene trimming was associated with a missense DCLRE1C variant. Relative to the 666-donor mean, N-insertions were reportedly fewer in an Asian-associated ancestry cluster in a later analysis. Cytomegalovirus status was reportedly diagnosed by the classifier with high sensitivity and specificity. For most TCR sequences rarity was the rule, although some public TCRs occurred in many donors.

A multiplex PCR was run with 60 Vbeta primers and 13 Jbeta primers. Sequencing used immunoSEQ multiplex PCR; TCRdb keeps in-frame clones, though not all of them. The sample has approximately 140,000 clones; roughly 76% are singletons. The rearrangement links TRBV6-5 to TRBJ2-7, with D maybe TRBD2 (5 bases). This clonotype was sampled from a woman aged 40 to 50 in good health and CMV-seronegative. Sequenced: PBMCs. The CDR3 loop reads CASSRTLTHEQYV. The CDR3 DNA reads TGTGCCAGCAGTAGGACTTTAACGCACGAGCAGTACGTC.